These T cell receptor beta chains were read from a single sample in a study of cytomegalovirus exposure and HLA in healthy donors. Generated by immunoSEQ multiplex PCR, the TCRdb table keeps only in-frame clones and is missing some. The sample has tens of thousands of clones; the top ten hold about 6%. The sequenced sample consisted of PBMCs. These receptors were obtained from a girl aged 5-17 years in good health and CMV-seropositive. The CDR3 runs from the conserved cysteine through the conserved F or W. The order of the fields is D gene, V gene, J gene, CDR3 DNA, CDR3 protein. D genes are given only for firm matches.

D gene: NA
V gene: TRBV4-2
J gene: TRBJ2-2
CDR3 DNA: TGTGCCAGCAGCCCCCAGACCGGGGAGCTGTTTTTT
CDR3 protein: CASSPQTGELFF

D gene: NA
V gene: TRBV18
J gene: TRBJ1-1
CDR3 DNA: TGTGCCAGCCGTATCTTCCAGGGAGAAGCTTTCTTT
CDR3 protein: CASRIFQGEAFF

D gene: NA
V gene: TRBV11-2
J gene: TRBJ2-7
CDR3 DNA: TGTGCCAGCAGCTCGTTTTACGAGCAGTACTTC
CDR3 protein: CASSSFYEQYF

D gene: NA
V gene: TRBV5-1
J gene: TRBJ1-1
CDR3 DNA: TGCGCCAGCAGCTTGGGACAGCACAACACTGAAGCTTTCTTT
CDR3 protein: CASSLGQHNTEAFF

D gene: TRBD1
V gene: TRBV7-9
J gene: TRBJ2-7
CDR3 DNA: TGTGCCAGCAGCTTAGTCGACAGGGGATTCGAGCAGTACTTC
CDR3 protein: CASSLVDRGFEQYF

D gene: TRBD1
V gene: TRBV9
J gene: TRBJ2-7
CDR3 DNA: TGTGCCAGCAGCGTCGGGACAGGGTGGGGATACGAGCAGTACTTC
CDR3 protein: CASSVGTGWGYEQYF

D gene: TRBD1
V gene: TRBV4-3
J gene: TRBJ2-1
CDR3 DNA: TGCGCCAGCAGCCAGGGGACAGCAAGGGGGAATGAGCAGTTCTTC
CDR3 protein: CASSQGTARGNEQFF

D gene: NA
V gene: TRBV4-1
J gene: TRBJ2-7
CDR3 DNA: TGCGCCAGCAGCCAAGAATTGGTGGCAGGTCCTCAGGGCGAGCAGTACTTC
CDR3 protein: CASSQELVAGPQGEQYF

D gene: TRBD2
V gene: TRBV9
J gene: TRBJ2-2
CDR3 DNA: TGTGCCAGCAGCGTTTCCACCCGTAAGACTAGCTCTGTGGACGCCGGGGAGCTGTTTTTT
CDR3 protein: CASSVSTRKTSSVDAGELFF

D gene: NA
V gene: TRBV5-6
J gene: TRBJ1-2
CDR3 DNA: TGTGCCAGCAGCTCGACAGCCAACTATGGCTACACCTTC
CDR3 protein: CASSSTANYGYTF

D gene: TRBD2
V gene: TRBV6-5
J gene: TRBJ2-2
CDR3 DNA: TGTGCCAGCAGTTACTCGGCGGGGGCGAACACCGGGGAGCTGTTTTTT
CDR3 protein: CASSYSAGANTGELFF

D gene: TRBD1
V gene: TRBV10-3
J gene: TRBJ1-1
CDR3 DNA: TGTGCCATCAACAGGGGGCTAGGCACTGAAGCTTTCTTT
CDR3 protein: CAINRGLGTEAFF

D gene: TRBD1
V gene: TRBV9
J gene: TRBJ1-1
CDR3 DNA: TGTGCCAGCAGCGTAGTAATAAGGGGACCAGGGGGACGGGGCACTGAAGCTTTCTTT
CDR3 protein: CASSVVIRGPGGRGTEAFF

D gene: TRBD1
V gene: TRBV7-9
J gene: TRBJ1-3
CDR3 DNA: TGTGCCAGCAGTACTACCGGGACAGGTGGAAACACCATATATTTT
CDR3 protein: CASSTTGTGGNTIYF

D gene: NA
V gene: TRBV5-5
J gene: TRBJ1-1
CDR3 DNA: TGTGCCAGCAGCCCGCTACCGACAGACAAGGCTTTCTTT
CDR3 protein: CASSPLPTDKAFF

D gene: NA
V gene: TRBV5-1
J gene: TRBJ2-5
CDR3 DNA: TGCGCCAGCAGCCCGGGGGTCTCGGCGGGAGAGACCCAGTACTTC
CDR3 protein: CASSPGVSAGETQYF

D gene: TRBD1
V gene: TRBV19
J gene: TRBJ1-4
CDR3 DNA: TGTGCCAGTAAGGGGCGACAGGGCGAAAAACTGTTTTTT
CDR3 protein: CASKGRQGEKLFF

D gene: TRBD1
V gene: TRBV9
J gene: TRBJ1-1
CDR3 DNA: TGTGCCAGCAGCGCAGGGGGCACTGAAGCTTTCTTT
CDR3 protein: CASSAGGTEAFF